This TCR beta chain was found in a study of beta chain features in type 1 diabetes. Overall study context: Analysis included around 100 million sorted cells drawn from all samples. The study's findings and limits: Type 1 diabetes patients had moderately but significantly shorter TCRB CDR3s in all four CD4+ subsets. Any HLA type influence on TCRB rearrangement was left unresolved here.

The table lists this clone with a few counts. Its antigen is not known. The CDR3 spans 12 residues. Germline V gives CDR1 MDHEN, CDR2 SYDVKM. Unmatched junction bases numbered 5, after V lost 3 bases and J lost 9 bases. Reverse transcribing all isolated RNA meant expressed TCRB transcripts were sequenced. The repertoire was sequenced with immunoSEQ multiplex PCR; TCRdb's copy has only in-frame clones and lacks some. Of about 200,000 clones in the sample, roughly 11% are singletons; the top ten hold roughly 1.3%. This clonotype originated in a man aged 18 to 35 in good health. The sequenced material came from central memory CD4+ T cells from blood. This rearrangement joins TRBV28 to TRBJ2-7, with 7 positions matching TRBD2. DNA of the CDR3: TGTGCCAGCAGTTTTGGTGGCGGGAGGCAGTACTTC. It is translated as CASSFGGGRQYF.